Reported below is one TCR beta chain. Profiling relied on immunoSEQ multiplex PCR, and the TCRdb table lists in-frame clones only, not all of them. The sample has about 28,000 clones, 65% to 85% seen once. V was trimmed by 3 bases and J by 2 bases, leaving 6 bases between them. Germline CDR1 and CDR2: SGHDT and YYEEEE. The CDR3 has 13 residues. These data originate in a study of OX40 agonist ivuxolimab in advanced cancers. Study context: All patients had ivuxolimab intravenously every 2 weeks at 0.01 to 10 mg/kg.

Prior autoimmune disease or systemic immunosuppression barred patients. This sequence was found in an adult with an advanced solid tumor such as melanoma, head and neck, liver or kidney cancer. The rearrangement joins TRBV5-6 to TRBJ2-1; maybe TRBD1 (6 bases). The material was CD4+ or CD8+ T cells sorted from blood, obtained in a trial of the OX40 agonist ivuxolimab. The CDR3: CASSWGPYNEQFF. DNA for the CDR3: TGTGCCAGCAGCTGGGGGCCCTACAATGAGCAGTTCTTC.